The 18 T cell receptor beta chains below all came from one sample that was sequenced in a study of identical twins. TCRdb processed the 5' RACE reads anew with MiXCR; each CDR3 protein has one entry. The sample yields roughly 500,000 distinct CDR3 sequences, roughly a fifth seen once. These same records also appear under a second study, on T cells expressing NK-cell markers.

Sequenced sample: CD4+ T cells sorted from blood. These receptors were collected from a woman between 18 and 29 years old in good health.

This clonotype was counted between two and nine times. The chain couples TRBV7-9 to TRBJ2-3, with a weak D call TRBD2 (6 bases). The germline gives CDR1 SEHNR, CDR2 FQNEAQ (reference sequence). The V end was cut by 9 bases, the J end by 2 bases, with 12 bases between. The CDR3 is made up of 13 amino acids. The CDR3 coding sequence is TGTGCCAGTAAAGGGAGGAACACAGATACGCAGTATTTT. Encoded protein: CASKGRNTDTQYF.

In this sample, this clonotype turned up a few times. The genes are TRBV23-1 and TRBJ1-1, with D perhaps matching TRBD1 (5 bases). TRBV23-1 is known as an ORF, though its function is uncertain. V lost 8 bases to trimming and J lost 3 bases, with 19 bases between them. CDR3 length: 15 amino acids. CDR3 sequence reads: CASVPLGVRDTEAFF. CDR3 in DNA: TGCGCCAGCGTCCCCTTAGGGGTGAGGGACACTGAAGCTTTCTTT.

Only a few counts were recorded for this clonotype. The chain links TRBV5-1 to TRBJ2-7; 10 bases are a match to TRBD2. This CDR3 is 14 amino acids long. V lost 7 bases, J lost 6 bases, and 10 bases stayed unmatched. The germline gives CDR1 SGHRS, CDR2 YFSETQ. CDR3 in amino acids: CASCSGGPDLEQYF. The CDR3 coding sequence is TGCGCCAGCTGTAGCGGGGGGCCGGATCTCGAGCAGTACTTC.

This chain uses TRBV12-3 or TRBV12-4 with TRBJ1-5; D is unresolved. The CDR3 sequence is 13 residues long. V lost 5 bases and J 9 bases, leaving 14 bases between the germline ends. CDR3 sequence reads: CASSTGSHRPQHF. CDR3 coding DNA: TGTGCCAGCAGTACCGGGTCCCACCGGCCCCAGCATTTT.

This clonotype came up a few times. This rearrangement joins TRBV9 to TRBJ2-7; D call uncertain. The CDR3 covers 13 residues. Trimming took 0 bases from V and 6 from J, leaving 10 bases between them. Germline lookup yields CDR1 SGDLS and CDR2 YYNGEE. The CDR3 is CASSVGYHGEQYF. The DNA of the CDR3 is TGTGCCAGCAGCGTAGGTTACCACGGCGAGCAGTACTTC.

This sequence joins TRBV12-3 or TRBV12-4 and TRBJ1-1, with unresolved D. The length of the CDR3 is 15 residues. Trimming shortened V by 2 bases and J by 1 base, and 11 bases separated the two germline ends. The CDR3 reads CASSLIWERNTEAFF. The CDR3 DNA reads TGTGCCAGCAGTTTAATTTGGGAGAGGAACACTGAAGCTTTCTTT.

V usage is TRBV5-1 and J usage is TRBJ2-6, with D uncertain. V lost 2 bases to trimming and J lost 2 bases, with 8 bases between them. Germline loops: CDR1 SGHRS, CDR2 YFSETQ. The CDR3 covers 15 residues. CDR3 sequence reads: CASSFLTPGANVLTF. CDR3 DNA sequence: TGCGCCAGCAGCTTCCTTACGCCTGGGGCCAACGTCCTGACTTTC.

In this sample, this clonotype turned up many times. This CDR3 is CASSFRGREQYF. The DNA of the CDR3 is TGTGCCAGCAGTTTCAGGGGGCGCGAGCAGTACTTC. This rearrangement joins TRBV6-2 or TRBV6-3 to TRBJ2-7; 8 bases line up with TRBD1. V lost 4 bases and J lost 6; bases outside the gene matches: 2. This CDR3 is 12 amino acids long. CDR1 is MNHEY, CDR2 SVGEGT, per germline.

This clonotype was counted only a few times. This sequence joins TRBV20-1 and TRBJ2-5; no clear D gene. Germline V gives CDR1 DFQATT, CDR2 SNEGSKA (reference sequence). CDR3 size: 11 residues. Trimming pared 0 bases from V and 6 bases from J, leaving 5 bases between. The CDR3: CSARDLKTQYF. The CDR3 DNA sequence: TGCAGTGCTAGAGACCTAAAGACCCAGTACTTC.

This clonotype appeared a single time. This rearrangement joins TRBV7-2 to TRBJ2-5; D gene uncertain. The CDR3 sequence is 13 residues long. CDR1 and CDR2 from the germline V gene are SGHTA and FQGNSA. Trimming removed 4 bases from V and 5 bases from J, with 11 bases in between. The CDR3 is CASSSSSLETQYF. The CDR3 region has the DNA TGTGCCAGCAGCTCATCTAGTCTGGAGACCCAGTACTTC. Filled out from reference TRBV7-2 and TRBJ2-5, the complete variable domain reads GAGVSQSPSNKVTEKGKDVELRCDPISGHTALYWYRQSLGQGLEFLIYFQGNSAPDKSGLPSDRFSAERTGGSVSTLTIQRTQQEDSAVYLCASSSSSLETQYFGPGTRLLVL.

Ten or more counts support this clonotype. The chain employs TRBV5-1 and TRBJ2-1; 10 nucleotides match TRBD2. J lost 1 base, V lost 0 bases, and 4 bases had no gene match. Germline V gene lookup returns CDR1 SGHRS and CDR2 YFSETQ. The CDR3 sequence is 17 residues long. In DNA, the CDR3 is TGCGCCAGCAGCTTGGGACTAGCGGGCTCTTCCTACAATGAGCAGTTCTTC. Its protein is CASSLGLAGSSYNEQFF.

This clonotype was picked up a small number of times. The rearrangement uses TRBV28 and TRBJ2-7; maybe TRBD1 (6 bases). The CDR3 covers 11 residues. From germline, CDR1 is MDHEN and CDR2 SYDVKM. The germline V and J ends were trimmed by 2 bases and 8 bases, with 7 bases remaining between them. The CDR3 is CASSLGDKQYF. The CDR3 nucleotides read TGTGCCAGCAGTTTAGGGGACAAGCAGTACTTC.

This clonotype was detected a few times. The chain links TRBV6-2 or TRBV6-3 to TRBJ2-1; 10 nucleotides match TRBD2. After removal of 6 bases from V and 8 bases from J, the junction contained 16 bases not matched to a gene. The CDR3 is made up of 17 amino acids. The V gene's germline CDR1 is MNHEY and CDR2 SVGEGT. The chain's CDR3 is CASRSASGRRNWHEQFF. CDR3 nucleotide sequence: TGTGCCAGCAGATCCGCTAGCGGGAGAAGGAATTGGCATGAGCAGTTCTTC.

This chain joins TRBV7-2 and TRBJ1-2, with 9 positions matching TRBD1. The germline gives CDR1 SGHTA, CDR2 FQGNSA. The CDR3 runs 14 residues. V was pared by 3 bases and J by 6 bases, with 5 bases of the junction left unmatched. This CDR3 reads CASSFRTGDDGYTF. Here the CDR3 DNA reads TGTGCCAGCAGCTTTCGGACAGGGGACGATGGCTACACCTTC.

This chain links TRBV6-2 or TRBV6-3 with TRBJ2-7; a possible D gene is TRBD2 (6 bases). Germline V gene lookup returns CDR1 MNHEY and CDR2 SVGEGT. Trimming shortened V by 2 bases and J by 6 bases, and 17 bases separated the two germline ends. The CDR3 consists of 15 residues. The CDR3 spells CASSYRKREFGEQYF. The CDR3 region has the DNA TGTGCCAGCAGTTACCGAAAACGGGAGTTTGGCGAGCAGTACTTC.

This chain connects TRBV4-1 to TRBJ1-3; 8 bases align to TRBD1. The germline V gene encodes CDR1 MGHRA and CDR2 YSYEKL. CDR3 size: 16 residues. Trimming cost V 4 bases and J 2 bases; bases outside gene matches: 7. The CDR3 region has the DNA TGCGCCAGCAGCCCGACAGGGGAAGCTCCTGGAAACACCATATATTTT. It encodes CASSPTGEAPGNTIYF.

This clonotype was observed a few times. J is TRBJ2-1 and V is TRBV20-1; possibly TRBD1 or TRBD2 for D (5 bases each). The V end was cut by 6 bases, the J end by 5 bases, with 14 bases between. This CDR3 is 13 amino acids long. The germline V gene encodes CDR1 DFQATT and CDR2 SNEGSKA (reference sequence). CDR3 sequence reads: CSATGTDDNEQFF. CDR3 nucleotides: TGCAGTGCAACGGGGACGGATGACAATGAGCAGTTCTTC.

The chain uses TRBV6-5 and TRBJ2-7, with no clear D. Germline V gene data show CDR1 as MNHEY and CDR2 as SVGAGI. V lost 0 bases and J lost 2, with 8 bases in between. The CDR3 is made up of 14 amino acids. CDR3: CASSYSGNAYEQYF. CDR3 coding DNA: TGTGCCAGCAGTTACTCTGGGAATGCCTACGAGCAGTACTTC.